These 4 T cell receptor beta chains share one sample of origin, sequenced in a study of Tregs in tolerant kidney transplant recipients. Some clones are missing from TCRdb's copy, which holds only in-frame ones; the method was immunoSEQ multiplex PCR. The table records about 59,000 clones, over 70% of them present only once. The material sequenced was CD4+ T cells from blood. These receptors were obtained from a human donor in good health.

A word on this clone: Distinct nucleotide sequences in the sample also encode this CDR3. The CDR3 sequence is CASGLVLGTSGNTIYF. CDR3 nucleotide sequence: TGTGCTAGTGGTTTGGTACTAGGGACCTCTGGAAACACCATATATTTT. The J gene is TRBJ1-3, the V gene TRBV12-5, with a tentative D call TRBD1 (5 bases). The CDR3 covers 16 residues. Germline V lookup: CDR1 LGHNT, CDR2 FRNRAP. V was pared by 0 bases and J by 0 bases, with 9 bases between.

This clone appeared a few times. The chain is built from TRBV4-1 and TRBJ1-3; D not resolved. Germline CDR1 MGHRA, CDR2 YSYEKL. V lost 1 base to trimming and J lost 0 bases, with 10 bases between them. The CDR3 runs 16 residues. Here the CDR3 reads CASSQVLSFSGNTIYF. CDR3 coding DNA: TGCGCCAGCAGCCAAGTGCTCAGTTTCTCTGGAAACACCATATATTTT.

The V and J genes are TRBV5-1 and TRBJ2-2; weak D call: TRBD2 (6 bases). The germline V gene has CDR1 SGHRS and CDR2 YFSETQ. V lost 0 bases and J lost 7, with 13 bases in between. This CDR3 spans 15 amino acids. CDR3 in DNA: TGCGCCAGCAGCTTGGTTTCGGGAGCTAGCGGGGAGCTGTTTTTT. Amino acid sequence: CASSLVSGASGELFF.

The J gene is TRBJ2-2, the V gene TRBV7-9; 7 bases agree with TRBD1. Germline V gene sequence: CDR1 SEHNR, CDR2 FQNEAQ (reference sequence). J lost 6 bases, V lost 5 bases, and 9 bases had no gene match. The CDR3 totals 15 residues. DNA for the CDR3: TGTGCCAGCAGCCAGCTGGACAGGTTTCCCGGGGAGCTGTTTTTT. As protein: CASSQLDRFPGELFF.